Here is one TCR beta chain with its context. The germline V and J ends were trimmed by 6 bases and 11 bases, with 16 bases remaining between them. The CDR3 totals 12 residues. Germline CDR1 and CDR2: MDHEN and SYDVKM. This table comes from immunoSEQ multiplex PCR, and its TCRdb copy is limited to in-frame clones, with some not included. The sample yields approximately 21,000 clones, 55% to 60% seen once. This sample was taken from a study of graft-versus-host responses after intestinal transplantation. This chain connects TRBV28 to TRBJ1-2; TRBD1 is a possible D gene (6 bases). The receptor was derived from a human patient who received an intestinal transplant. The material sequenced was alloreactive CD4+ T cells from a mixed lymphocyte reaction culture, taken before intestinal transplant. Subset denoted: CFSE-low proliferating T cells sorted from roughly 6-day pre-transplant mixed lymphocyte reaction (GvH or HvG direction). CDR3 sequence: CASRTGFRVYTF. DNA for the CDR3: TGTGCCAGCAGAACAGGGTTCCGAGTATACACCTTC.